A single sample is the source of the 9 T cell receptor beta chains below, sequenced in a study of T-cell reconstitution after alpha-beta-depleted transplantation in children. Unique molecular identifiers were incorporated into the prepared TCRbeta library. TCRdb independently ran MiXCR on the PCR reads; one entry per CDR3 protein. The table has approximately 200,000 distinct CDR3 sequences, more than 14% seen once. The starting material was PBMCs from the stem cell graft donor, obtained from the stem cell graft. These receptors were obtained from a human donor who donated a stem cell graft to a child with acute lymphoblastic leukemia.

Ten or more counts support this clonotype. The CDR3 coding sequence is TGTGCCAGCAGCCCGGCGGGGTCCTACAATGAGCAGTTCTTC. It translates to CASSPAGSYNEQFF. This chain joins TRBV7-2 and TRBJ2-1, with a possible D match to TRBD2 (6 bases). V was trimmed by 5 bases and J by 1 base, leaving 9 bases between them. CDR1 is SGHTA, CDR2 FQGNSA, per germline. CDR3 length equals 14 residues.

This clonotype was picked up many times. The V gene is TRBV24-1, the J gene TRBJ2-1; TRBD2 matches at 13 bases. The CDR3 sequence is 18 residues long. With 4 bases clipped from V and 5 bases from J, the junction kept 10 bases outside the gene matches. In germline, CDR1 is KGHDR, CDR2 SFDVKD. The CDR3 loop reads CATSDPLGLAGNHNEQFF. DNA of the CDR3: TGTGCCACCAGTGACCCGTTGGGACTAGCGGGAAATCACAATGAGCAGTTCTTC.

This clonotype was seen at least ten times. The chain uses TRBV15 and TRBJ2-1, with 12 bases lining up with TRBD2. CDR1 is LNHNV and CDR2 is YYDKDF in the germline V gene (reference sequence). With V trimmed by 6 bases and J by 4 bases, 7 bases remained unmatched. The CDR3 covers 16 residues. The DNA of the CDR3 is TGTGCCACCAGTCCGGGACTAGCGGGCATTTACAATGAGCAGTTCTTC. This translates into CATSPGLAGIYNEQFF.

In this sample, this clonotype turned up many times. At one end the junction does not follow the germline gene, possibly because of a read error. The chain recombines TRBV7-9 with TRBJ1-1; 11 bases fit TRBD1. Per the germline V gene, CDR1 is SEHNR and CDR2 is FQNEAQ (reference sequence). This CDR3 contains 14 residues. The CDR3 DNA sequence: TGCGCCAGCAGCTTGGACAGGGGGCGCGGGGAAGCTTTCTTT. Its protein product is CASSLDRGRGEAFF.

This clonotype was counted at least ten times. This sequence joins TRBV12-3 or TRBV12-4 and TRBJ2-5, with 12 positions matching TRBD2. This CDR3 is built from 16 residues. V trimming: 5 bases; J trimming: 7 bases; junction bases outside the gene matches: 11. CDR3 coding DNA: TGTGCCAGCAGTCGCGGACTAGCGGGAACAACCGGGACCCAGTACTTC. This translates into CASSRGLAGTTGTQYF.

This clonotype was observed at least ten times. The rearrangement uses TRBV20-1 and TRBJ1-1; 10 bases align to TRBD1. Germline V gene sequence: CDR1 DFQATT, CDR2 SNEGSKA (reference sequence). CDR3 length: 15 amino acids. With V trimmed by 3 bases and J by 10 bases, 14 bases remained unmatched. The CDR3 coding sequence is TGCAGTGCTAGTCCCGGGACAGGGGAGTTAATAGGAGCTTTCTTT. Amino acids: CSASPGTGELIGAFF.

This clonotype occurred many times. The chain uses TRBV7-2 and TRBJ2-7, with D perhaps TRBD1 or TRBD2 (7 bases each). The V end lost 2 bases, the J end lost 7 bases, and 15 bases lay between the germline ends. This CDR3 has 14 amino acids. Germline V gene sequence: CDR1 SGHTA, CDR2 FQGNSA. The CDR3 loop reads CASSLSGGAWEQYF. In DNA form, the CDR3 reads TGTGCCAGCAGCTTATCAGGGGGGGCTTGGGAGCAGTACTTC.

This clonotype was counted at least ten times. CDR3 region: CASNVGTQVTEAFF. The CDR3 DNA reads as TGTGCCAGCAATGTCGGGACACAGGTCACTGAAGCTTTCTTT. This chain connects TRBV7-2 to TRBJ1-1; D is perhaps TRBD1 (6 bases). The CDR3 has 14 amino acids. Germline CDR1 is SGHTA and CDR2 is FQGNSA. V gave up 7 bases and J gave up 4 bases, with 16 bases separating them.

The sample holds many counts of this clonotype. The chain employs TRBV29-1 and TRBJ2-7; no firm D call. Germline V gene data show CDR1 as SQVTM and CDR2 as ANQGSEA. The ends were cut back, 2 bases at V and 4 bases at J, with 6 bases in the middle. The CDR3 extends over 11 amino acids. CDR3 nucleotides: TGCAGCGTTGAATCGCAGTACGAGCAGTACTTC. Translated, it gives CSVESQYEQYF.